A single TCR beta chain is shown here with its context. Its cognate antigen is unknown. Only Caucasian adults living in Nashville, Tennessee served as donors. The data stem from a study of shared clonotypes between healthy human individuals. Study information: Three CD4 naive, three CD4 memory, two CD8 naive and one CD8 memory plate were used per donor.

Trimming stripped 7 bases from V and 5 bases from J, with 9 bases between. Germline V CDR1 and CDR2: MNHNS, SASEGT. This CDR3 has 12 residues. Study outcomes and limitations: Naive subsets, compared against memory subsets, generally had larger estimated richness values. Enrolling few donors narrowed the genetic and exposure-history diversity that was represented.

Assay: immunoSEQ multiplex PCR; the TCRdb copy retains only in-frame clones and omits some. The data contain some 1,100,000 clones, approximately 80% of them singletons. The chain combines TRBV6-1 with TRBJ2-1, with D hard to call. The receptor comes from a man between 18 and 29 years old in good health. Some clones in this sample may be carry-over from other donors' samples. The specimen was memory CD4+ T cells from PBMCs. Sample subset: CD45RA-negative fraction. DNA for the CDR3: TGTGCCAGCACTCGCGGAAACAATGAGCAGTTCTTC. This encodes CASTRGNNEQFF.